This T cell receptor (beta chain) was sequenced during a study of response to subunit inactivated influenza vaccine. Study-wide results and limits: Authors suggested few new T cells are recruited by each seasonal influenza vaccination.

TCRdb passed the RT-PCR reads through MiXCR, listing each CDR3 protein once. The sample has roughly 160,000 distinct CDR3 sequences, 9.5% to 13% seen once. CDR3 length: 12 amino acids. The V and J ends lost 4 bases and 3 bases respectively, with 10 bases between them. Germline CDR1 reads SQVTM; CDR2 reads ANQGSEA. Ten or more counts support this clonotype. Its antigen is not known. The sample was non-naive T cells sorted from PBMCs, taken roughly 47 days after vaccination. The TCR originated in a man aged 45-65 years who received an inactivated influenza vaccine. This chain links TRBV29-1 with TRBJ2-7; no clear D. The CDR3 protein is CSVGSGIYEQYF. CDR3 coding DNA: TGCAGCGTTGGTTCAGGCATCTACGAGCAGTACTTC.